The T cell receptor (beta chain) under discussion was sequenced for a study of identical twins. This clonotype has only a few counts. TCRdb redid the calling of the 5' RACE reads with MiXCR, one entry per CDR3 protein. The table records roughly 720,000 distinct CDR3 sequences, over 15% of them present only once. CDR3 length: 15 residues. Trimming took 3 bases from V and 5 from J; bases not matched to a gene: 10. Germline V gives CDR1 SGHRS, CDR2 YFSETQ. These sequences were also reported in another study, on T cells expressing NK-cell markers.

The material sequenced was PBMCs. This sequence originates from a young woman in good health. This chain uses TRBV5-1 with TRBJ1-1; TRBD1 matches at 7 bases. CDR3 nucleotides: TGCGCCAGCAGCTCCGAAGCGACAGGGTGGACTGAAGCTTTCTTT. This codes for CASSSEATGWTEAFF.